The sequence of this TCR beta chain was determined in a study of control samples from healthy donors and cancer patients. Per germline, CDR1 LNHDA and CDR2 SQIVND (reference sequence). The length of the CDR3 is 16 residues. Losses at the gene ends were 7 bases for V and 1 base for J; bases not matched to a gene: 4. Clones were sequenced by immunoSEQ multiplex PCR, and TCRdb holds only the in-frame ones, with some missing. The table includes about 98,000 clones, around 80% detected once. The sequence derives from a man aged 55 to 70 in good health. Source material: blood. The gene calls are TRBV19 and TRBJ2-6; 10 bases map to TRBD1. CDR3 sequence reads: CASNDRGRSGANVLTF. The CDR3, as DNA: TGTGCCAGTAACGACAGGGGGCGGTCTGGGGCCAACGTCCTGACTTTC. Looking up the rest from reference TRBV19 and TRBJ2-6 gives the full variable domain: DGGITQSPKYLFRKEGQNVTLSCEQNLNHDAMYWYRQDPGQGLRLIYYSQIVNDFQKGDIAEGYSVSREKKESFPLTVTSAQKNPTAFYLCASNDRGRSGANVLTFGAGSRLTVL.